Sequencing of this T cell receptor beta chain was carried out in a study of blood T cell repertoires in COVID-19. Study-level background: T cells, B-cell-depleted T cells, or PBMCs provided the cDNA or gDNA that served as material.

This clone was counted a few times. Germline V gene data show CDR1 as MDHEN and CDR2 as SYDVKM. The CDR3 covers 16 residues. Trimming at V came to 5 bases and at J to 3 bases, leaving 5 bases not matched to a gene. Per the study methods: Researchers report that nucleated cell counts were estimated from reference gene primer amplification. The method was immunoSEQ multiplex PCR; TCRdb's version includes in-frame clones alone and lacks a portion of them. Clone size and V and J calls were adopted from that table, with D and trimming inferred from the DNA. The data show tens of thousands of clones, roughly 70% seen once.

Sequencing was done on a sample of peripheral blood. The clonotype was recovered from a man in his 70s with COVID-19, enrolled during active disease. The chain carries TRBV28 and TRBJ2-1; TRBD2 aligns across 12 bases. Written as DNA, the CDR3 is TGTGCCAGCAGTGTGACTAGCGGGAGTAACTACAATGAGCAGTTCTTC. Amino acids: CASSVTSGSNYNEQFF.